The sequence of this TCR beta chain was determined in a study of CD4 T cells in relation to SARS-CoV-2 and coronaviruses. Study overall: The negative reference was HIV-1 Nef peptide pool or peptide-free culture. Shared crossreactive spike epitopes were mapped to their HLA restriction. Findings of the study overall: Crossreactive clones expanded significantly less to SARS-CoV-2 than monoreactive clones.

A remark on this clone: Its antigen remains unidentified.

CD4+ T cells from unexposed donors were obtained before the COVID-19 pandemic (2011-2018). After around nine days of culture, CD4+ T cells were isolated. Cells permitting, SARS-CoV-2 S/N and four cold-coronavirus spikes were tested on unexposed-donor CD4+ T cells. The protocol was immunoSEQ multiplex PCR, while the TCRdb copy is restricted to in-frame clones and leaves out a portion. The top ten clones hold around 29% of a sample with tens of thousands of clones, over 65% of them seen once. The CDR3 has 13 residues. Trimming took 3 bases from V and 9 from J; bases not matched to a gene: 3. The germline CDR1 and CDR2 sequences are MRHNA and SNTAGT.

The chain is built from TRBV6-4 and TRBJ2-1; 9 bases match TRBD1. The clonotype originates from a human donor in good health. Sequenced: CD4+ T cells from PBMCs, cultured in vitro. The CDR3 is CASSEDRGLEQFF. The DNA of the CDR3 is TGTGCCAGCAGTGAGGACAGGGGCCTTGAGCAGTTCTTC.